The following is a T cell receptor (beta chain) sequence with its context. One entry per CDR3 protein, called by TCRdb with MiXCR from the 5' RACE reads. The repertoire holds 570,000 or so distinct CDR3 sequences, roughly 9.5% seen once, with roughly 3.2% in the top ten. The data belong to a study of identical twins. The CDR3 has 16 amino acids. These same records also appear under a second study, on yellow fever vaccine responses in identical twins.

Sequencing was done on a sample of PBMCs. The V and J genes are TRBV21-1 and TRBJ2-4. TRBV21-1 corresponds to a pseudogene. The sequence was collected from a woman under 30 in good health. The DNA for the CDR3 is TGTGCCAGCAGCAAAGTCCGCGAAAGCGCCAAAAACATTCAGTACTTC. This translates into CASSKVRESAKNIQYF.